The 22 T cell receptor beta chains below all came from one sample that was sequenced in a study of T cell responses to AZD1222 COVID-19 vaccine. Repertoires were generated with immunoSEQ multiplex PCR, while TCRdb's copy carries only in-frame clones and drops some. The table shows around 94,000 clones, with more than 85% occurring only once. Material: peripheral blood, obtained on day 0 of AZD1222 vaccination. Receptors were obtained from an adult in good health.

V usage is TRBV24-1 and J usage is TRBJ2-5; D is undetermined. This CDR3 has 11 residues. Between the trimmed V and J ends, which lost 4 bases and 5 bases, there was a span of 4 bases. Looked up from germline, CDR1 is KGHDR and CDR2 is SFDVKD. The CDR3 DNA reads TGTGCCACCAGTGAAGGTGAGACCCAGTACTTC. Protein product: CATSEGETQYF.

This clone has just one count. The chain combines TRBV4-3 with TRBJ2-3; TRBD2 might be the D (5 bases). Trimming removed 1 base at V and 4 bases at J, with 9 bases between. This CDR3 is 14 amino acids long. Germline values: CDR1 LGHNA, CDR2 YSLEER. CDR3 amino acids: CASSQVRAADTQYF. The CDR3 DNA is TGCGCCAGCAGCCAAGTTAGAGCGGCAGATACGCAGTATTTT.

As regards this clone: Other DNA sequences in the same sample also yield this CDR3. The chain has TRBV7-8 and TRBJ1-5; D remains ambiguous. The CDR3 loop spans 13 amino acids. Germline lookup yields CDR1 SGHVS and CDR2 FQNEAQ. V was clipped by 1 base and J by 7 bases, with 8 bases between them. Here the CDR3 reads CASSLEEGQPQHF. In nucleotides, the CDR3 is TGTGCCAGCAGCTTAGAAGAGGGACAGCCCCAGCATTTT.

The gene calls are TRBV19 and TRBJ2-1, with D tentatively TRBD1 (6 bases). V lost 5 bases and J lost 6, with 17 bases in between. Germline CDR1 is LNHDA and CDR2 is SQIVND (reference sequence). The CDR3 covers 15 residues. CDR3 sequence reads: CASSWGPPGANEQFF. The CDR3 DNA reads as TGTGCCAGTAGTTGGGGGCCTCCCGGGGCCAATGAGCAGTTCTTC.

The chain combines TRBV5-1 with TRBJ1-2, with 8 bases matching TRBD1. The V and J ends lost 2 bases and 4 bases, in that order; junction bases with no gene match: 13. This CDR3 comprises 17 residues. Germline lookup yields CDR1 SGHRS and CDR2 YFSETQ. The CDR3 region has the DNA TGCGCCAGCAGCTTAGGGCAGGGGGCAAAGTCCTCCTATGGCTACACCTTC. This translates into CASSLGQGAKSSYGYTF.

The chain is built from TRBV5-4 and TRBJ1-1; no clear D gene. This CDR3 comprises 15 residues. CDR1 is SGHNT and CDR2 is YYREEE in the germline V gene (reference sequence). The V gene lost 0 bases and the J gene lost 6 bases, with 15 bases spanning the gap. CDR3 sequence: CASSLAGRPSAEAFF. CDR3 DNA sequence: TGTGCCAGCAGCTTGGCCGGCCGCCCCAGCGCTGAAGCTTTCTTT.

This chain connects TRBV29-1 to TRBJ2-5, with D unresolved. CDR1 SQVTM and CDR2 ANQGSEA come from the germline V gene. With 7 bases removed from V and 4 bases from J, the gap between germline ends came to 19 bases. This CDR3 is built from 14 residues. The CDR3 is CSAPAGVLGETQYF. CDR3 sequence (DNA): TGCAGCGCTCCCGCTGGGGTCTTGGGAGAGACCCAGTACTTC.

V and J are TRBV2 and TRBJ1-3; TRBD1 matches 10 bases. Trimming at V came to 7 bases and at J to 2 bases, leaving 5 bases not matched to a gene. Germline assignment: CDR1 SNHLY and CDR2 FYNNEI. The CDR3 sequence is 15 residues long. CDR3 DNA: TGTGCCAGCACCTTCGGGACAGGGGCTGGAAACACCATATATTTT. Translation: CASTFGTGAGNTIYF.

CDR3 coding DNA: TGTGCCTGGAGTCCCTCTATTAAGGGAAACACCATATATTTT. Translating it yields CAWSPSIKGNTIYF. The V gene is TRBV30, the J gene TRBJ1-3; D is undetermined. This CDR3 spans 14 amino acids. The germline V gene encodes CDR1 GTSNPN and CDR2 SVGIG (reference sequence). Trimming shortened V by 2 bases and J by 4 bases, and 12 bases separated the two germline ends. Looking up the rest from reference TRBV30 and TRBJ1-3 gives the full variable domain: SQTIHQWPATLVQPVGSPLSLECTVEGTSNPNLYWYRQAAGRGLQLLFYSVGIGQISSEVPQNLSASRPQDRQFILSSKKLLLSDSGFYLCAWSPSIKGNTIYFGEGSWLTVV.

The DNA of the CDR3 is TGTGCCAGCAGTTACCTCTTCCGGCAGCCCCAGCATTTT. It specifies CASSYLFRQPQHF. This chain connects TRBV6-2 or TRBV6-3 to TRBJ1-5; D unclear. Germline V gene sequence: CDR1 MNHEY, CDR2 SVGEGT. V was cut by 2 bases and J by 7 bases, with 9 bases left in between. The CDR3 spans 13 residues.

The chain combines TRBV19 with TRBJ1-2, with 8 bases identical to TRBD1. Germline V gene sequence: CDR1 LNHDA, CDR2 SQIVND (reference sequence). CDR3 length equals 13 residues. The V and J ends lost 6 bases and 2 bases, in that order; junction bases with no gene match: 2. The CDR3 region is CASSRTGNYGYTF. The CDR3 DNA reads TGTGCCAGTAGCAGGACAGGGAACTATGGCTACACCTTC.

The J gene is TRBJ1-2, the V gene TRBV28; D is perhaps TRBD1 (5 bases). Trimming took off 5 bases at V and 7 bases at J, with 17 bases between the two ends. Per the germline V gene, CDR1 is MDHEN and CDR2 is SYDVKM. The CDR3 is 14 amino acids. The chain's CDR3 is CASSDGGSYGGYTF. Written as DNA, the CDR3 is TGTGCCAGCAGTGACGGGGGTAGTTATGGTGGCTACACCTTC.

The gene calls are TRBV24-1 and TRBJ1-5, with 9 bases identical to TRBD1. CDR1 is KGHDR, CDR2 SFDVKD, per germline. The CDR3 loop spans 14 amino acids. J was trimmed by 7 bases and V by 3 bases; bases with no gene match: 3. The DNA for the CDR3 is TGTGCCACCAGTGATAACAGGGGGCAACAGCCCCAGCATTTT. This encodes CATSDNRGQQPQHF.

The chain links TRBV15 to TRBJ2-3; tentatively, D is TRBD2 (6 bases). The germline CDR1 and CDR2 sequences are LNHNV and YYDKDF (reference sequence). Trimming took 8 bases from V and 0 from J, leaving 12 bases between them. The CDR3 extends over 14 amino acids. The CDR3 here is CATGVGGSTDTQYF. The CDR3 DNA reads TGTGCCACCGGCGTCGGGGGAAGCACAGATACGCAGTATTTT.

The chain is built from TRBV28 and TRBJ1-1; no clear D gene. CDR3 length: 16 residues. The V and J ends lost 6 bases and 0 bases respectively, with 17 bases between them. Germline V lookup: CDR1 MDHEN, CDR2 SYDVKM. In DNA form, the CDR3 reads TGTGCCAGCAGCGATGTAAAATTAACCGTGAACACTGAAGCTTTCTTT. Protein product: CASSDVKLTVNTEAFF. Complete variable domain (other parts from reference TRBV28 and TRBJ1-1): DVKVTQSSRYLVKRTGEKVFLECVQDMDHENMFWYRQDPGLGLRLIYFSYDVKMKEKGDIPEGYSVSREKKERFSLILESASTNQTSMYLCASSDVKLTVNTEAFFGQGTRLTVV.

V and J are TRBV7-2 and TRBJ2-1, with 10 nucleotides matching TRBD1. V lost 5 bases to trimming and J lost 9 bases; unmatched junction nucleotides: 7. The CDR3 is 14 residues long. CDR1 is SGHTA, CDR2 FQGNSA, per germline. DNA for the CDR3: TGTGCCAGCAGCCCGGGACAGGGGCGAGGTGAGCAGTTCTTC. Its translation: CASSPGQGRGEQFF.

The J gene is TRBJ2-7, the V gene TRBV4-1; 10 bases agree with TRBD2. This CDR3 region has 15 residues. Germline V gene data show CDR1 as MGHRA and CDR2 as YSYEKL. The junction had 6 bases not matched to a gene; V was cut back by 2 bases and J by 5 bases. The CDR3 DNA reads as TGCGCCAGCAGCCAACTTAGCGGGGGGCGCGACGAGCAGTACTTC. Amino acids: CASSQLSGGRDEQYF.

This clone was picked up one time. V and J are TRBV29-1 and TRBJ2-5, with D possibly called TRBD1 or TRBD2 (6 bases each). The length of the CDR3 is 12 residues. Germline CDR1 is SQVTM and CDR2 is ANQGSEA. Trimming removed 6 bases at V and 5 bases at J, with 13 bases between. This CDR3 is CSVRQGRETQYF. The CDR3 bases are TGCAGCGTAAGGCAGGGGAGGGAGACCCAGTACTTC.

The V gene is TRBV7-2, the J gene TRBJ2-1; D ambiguous. The CDR3 totals 15 residues. The ends were cut back, 5 bases at V and 6 bases at J, with 17 bases in the middle. Germline CDR1 SGHTA, CDR2 FQGNSA. The CDR3 is CASSPKSWSTNEQFF. The CDR3 bases are TGTGCCAGCAGCCCAAAGTCCTGGTCAACCAATGAGCAGTTCTTC.

The chain carries TRBV9 and TRBJ1-1; tentative D call: TRBD1 (6 bases). The ends were cut back, 4 bases at V and 11 bases at J, with 18 bases in the middle. The CDR3 runs 13 residues. CDR1 and CDR2 (germline): SGDLS, YYNGEE. The CDR3 nucleotides read TGTGCCAGCAGCCCAGAGGGGGGAGAAGTGGCTTTCTTT. The encoded protein is CASSPEGGEVAFF.

The chain employs TRBV21-1 and TRBJ2-1; TRBD2 reflects the table's D call only, with no check against the DNA. TRBV21-1 is recorded as a pseudogene. The CDR3 is 17 amino acids. CDR3 residues: CASSLNNKRGRHNEQFF. CDR3 DNA sequence: TGTGCCAGCAGCCTCAATAATAAGCGGGGCCGCCACAATGAGCAGTTCTTC.

This clone was found once. The rearrangement links TRBV7-9 to TRBJ2-3; D uncertain. CDR1 is SEHNR, CDR2 FQNEAQ, per germline (reference sequence). Trimming cost V 5 bases and J 2 bases, with 8 bases left between them. CDR3 length equals 13 residues. The DNA for the CDR3 is TGTGCCAGCAGCGCCGTCCCCACAGATACGCAGTATTTT. Translated: CASSAVPTDTQYF. Drawing the rest from reference TRBV7-9 and TRBJ2-3, the complete variable domain is DTGVSQNPRHKITKRGQNVTFRCDPISEHNRLYWYRQTLGQGPEFLTYFQNEAQLEKSRLLSDRFSAERPKGSFSTLEIQRTEQGDSAMYLCASSAVPTDTQYFGPGTRLTVL.